Below, one T cell receptor beta chain is given with its context. Some clones are missing from TCRdb's copy, which holds only in-frame ones; the method was immunoSEQ multiplex PCR. Found here are roughly 180,000 clones, over 70% of them singletons; the top ten hold over 6.5%. This record belongs to a study of blood T cell repertoires in COVID-19. The V end lost 4 bases, the J end lost 6 bases, and 9 bases lay between the germline ends. Germline-derived CDR1 and CDR2 are MGHDK and SYGVNS. CDR3 length: 12 amino acids. The Seattle patients, enrolled during active infection, were followed longitudinally. The rearrangement uses TRBV25-1 and TRBJ1-1; a possible D gene is TRBD1 (5 bases). This TCR was sampled from a woman in her thirties or forties with COVID-19, enrolled during active disease. Sequencing was done on a sample of peripheral blood. CDR3 sequence: CASSAGLAEAFF. CDR3 nucleotides: TGTGCCAGCAGTGCAGGGCTGGCTGAAGCTTTCTTT.